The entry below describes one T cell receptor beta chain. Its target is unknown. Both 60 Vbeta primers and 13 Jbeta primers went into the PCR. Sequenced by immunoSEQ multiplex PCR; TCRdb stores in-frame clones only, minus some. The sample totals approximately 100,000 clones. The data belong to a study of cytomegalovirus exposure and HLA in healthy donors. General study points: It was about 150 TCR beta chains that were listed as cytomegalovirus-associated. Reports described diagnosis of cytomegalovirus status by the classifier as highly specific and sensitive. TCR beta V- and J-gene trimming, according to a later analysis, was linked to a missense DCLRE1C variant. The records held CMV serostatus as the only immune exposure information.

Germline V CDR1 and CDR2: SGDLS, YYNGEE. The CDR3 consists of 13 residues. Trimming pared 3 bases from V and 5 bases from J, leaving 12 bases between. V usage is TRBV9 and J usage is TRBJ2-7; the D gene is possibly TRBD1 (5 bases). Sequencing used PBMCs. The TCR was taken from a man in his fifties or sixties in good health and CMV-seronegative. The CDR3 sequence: CASSAFQGDEQYF. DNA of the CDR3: TGTGCCAGCAGCGCCTTTCAGGGTGACGAGCAGTACTTC.